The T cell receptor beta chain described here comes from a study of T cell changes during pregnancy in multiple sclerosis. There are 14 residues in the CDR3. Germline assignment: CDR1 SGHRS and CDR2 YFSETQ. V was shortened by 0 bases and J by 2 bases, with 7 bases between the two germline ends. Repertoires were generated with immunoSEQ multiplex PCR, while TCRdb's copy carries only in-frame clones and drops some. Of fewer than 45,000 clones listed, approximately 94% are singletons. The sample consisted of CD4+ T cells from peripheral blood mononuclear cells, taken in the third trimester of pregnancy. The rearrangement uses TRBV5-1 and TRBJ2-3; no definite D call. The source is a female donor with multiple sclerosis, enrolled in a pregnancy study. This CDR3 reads CASSLGRSTDTQYF. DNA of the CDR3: TGCGCCAGCAGCTTGGGTCGGTCCACAGATACGCAGTATTTT.